These T cell receptor beta chains were read from a single sample in a study of T cell responses to AZD1222 COVID-19 vaccine. Here immunoSEQ multiplex PCR was the method, and the copy in TCRdb shows in-frame clones only, minus some. The sample holds roughly 150,000 clones, 90% seen once. The specimen comprised peripheral blood, sampled 28 days after the second AZD1222 dose. These receptors were taken from an adult who received the AZD1222 COVID-19 vaccine. The CDR3 runs from the conserved cysteine through the conserved F or W. A D gene is named only where the DNA matches it firmly. Size is stated for part of the rows, as once, few or many counts, or as a class when the clone is expanded.

>TRBV27|TRBJ1-1|NA|NA
TGTGCCAGCAGTTCCCACTCGACGAACCTGAACACTGAAGCTTTCTTT
CASSSHSTNLNTEAFF
>TRBV5-1|TRBJ1-3|TRBD1|NA
TGCGCCAGCAGCTCTACAGGGGTCGGAAACACCATATATTTT
CASSSTGVGNTIYF
>TRBV18|TRBJ1-6|TRBD1|NA
TGTGCCAGCTCACCATCTGACAGGGCCCTTAATTCACCCCTCCACTTT
CASSPSDRALNSPLHF
>TRBV7-2|TRBJ2-7|NA|NA
TGTGCCAGCAGCTTAAATGGGCCCAGACTCACCTCCTACGAGCAGTACTTC
CASSLNGPRLTSYEQYF
>TRBV20-1|TRBJ2-1|TRBD2|NA
TGCAGTGCTGGTGCGGGACTAGCGGGGTACAATGAGCAGTTCTTC
CSAGAGLAGYNEQFF
>TRBV3-1/TRBV3-2|TRBJ1-4|TRBD1|NA
TGTGCCAGCAGCCTCCCGGGACAGGGAAATGAAAAACTGTTTTTT
CASSLPGQGNEKLFF
>TRBV7-3|TRBJ2-7|TRBD2|NA
TGTGCCAGCAGCCCCGGGAGGGCCTACGAGCAGTACTTC
CASSPGRAYEQYF
>TRBV5-8|TRBJ1-6|TRBD1|once
TGTGCCAGCAGCTTGGAGACAGGGGTTAATTCACCCCTCCACTTT
CASSLETGVNSPLHF
>TRBV19|TRBJ1-5|NA|once
TGTGCCAGTAGTATTGGTGTGGATCAGCCCCAGCATTTT
CASSIGVDQPQHF
>TRBV2|TRBJ1-1|TRBD1|once
TGTGCCAGCAGTGAAGAGGGACAGGGCAGCACTGAAGCTTTCTTT
CASSEEGQGSTEAFF
>TRBV7-6|TRBJ1-2|NA|NA
TGTGCCAGCAGCTTAGCTCCGGGCCCCTATGGCTACACCTTC
CASSLAPGPYGYTF
>TRBV18|TRBJ1-1|TRBD1|NA
TGTGCCAGCCAAGTCCTAGGGCCCACAGGGGTGGGGATGAACACTGAAGCTTTCTTT
CASQVLGPTGVGMNTEAFF
>TRBV24-1|TRBJ1-5|NA|NA
TGTGCCACCAGTGATACGGGGGGTTATAGCAATCAGCCCCAGCATTTT
CATSDTGGYSNQPQHF
>TRBV30|TRBJ1-2|NA|NA
TGTGCCTGGAGTGTACGGCGGGTTCAGCGTGGCTACACCTTC
CAWSVRRVQRGYTF
>TRBV11-2|TRBJ1-6|NA|NA
TGTGCCAGCAGCTCGGGTAGAGGCCTGAGGAATTCACCCCTCCACTTT
CASSSGRGLRNSPLHF
>TRBV2|TRBJ1-2|NA|NA
TGTGCCAGCAGTGGGGACGTAGCTAACTATGGCTACACCTTC
CASSGDVANYGYTF
>TRBV7-2|TRBJ1-1|NA|NA
TGTGCCCTACAAGAGAACACTGAAGCTTTCTTT
CALQENTEAFF
>TRBV5-6|TRBJ1-1|NA|once
TGTGCCAGCAGCTCGGTGAACACTGAAGCTTTCTTT
CASSSVNTEAFF
>TRBV7-9|TRBJ2-1|TRBD2|NA
TGTGCCAGCAGCCCGGGACTAGCAGTACATAATGAGCAGTTCTTC
CASSPGLAVHNEQFF
>TRBV30|TRBJ1-5|TRBD1|NA
TGTGCCTGGAGTGTTGGGACAGGCAATCAGCCCCAGCATTTT
CAWSVGTGNQPQHF
>TRBV27|TRBJ1-5|NA|NA
TGTGCCAGCAGTTCCGGGACCGTTATTCAGCCCCAGCATTTT
CASSSGTVIQPQHF
>TRBV9|TRBJ1-2|TRBD1|NA
TGTGCCAGCAGCGCGGGACAGGGTGGGTATCGTGGCTATGGCTACACCTTC
CASSAGQGGYRGYGYTF
>TRBV7-6|TRBJ2-1|NA|NA
TGTGCCAGCAGCGTCTTAAATGAGCAGTTCTTC
CASSVLNEQFF
>TRBV12-3/TRBV12-4|TRBJ2-5|NA|NA
TGTGCCAGCAGTTTAATATTCGAAGAGACCCAGTACTTC
CASSLIFEETQYF
>TRBV18|TRBJ2-1|TRBD1|NA
TGTGCCAGCTCAGGACCGGGACAGGGCTACAATGAGCAGTTCTTC
CASSGPGQGYNEQFF
>TRBV3-1/TRBV3-2|TRBJ1-2|NA|NA
TGTGCCAGCAGCCAAGATCGGGGCTTCAAAGCTAACTATGGCTACACCTTC
CASSQDRGFKANYGYTF
>TRBV6-5|TRBJ1-2|NA|once
TGTGCCAGCAGTTACTCGGGGGATGGCTACACCTTC
CASSYSGDGYTF
>TRBV7-9|TRBJ2-3|NA|NA
TGTGCCAGCAGCTATACCGGGGGGCATGGAGATACGCAGTATTTT
CASSYTGGHGDTQYF
>TRBV27|TRBJ1-6|TRBD1|once
TGTGCCAGCAGTCTTGAAACCGGGACAGGGGAATGGAATTCACCCCTCCACTTT
CASSLETGTGEWNSPLHF
>TRBV3-1/TRBV3-2|TRBJ2-5|NA|NA
TGTGCCAGCAGCCTCCGACAGGACCAAGAGACCCAGTACTTC
CASSLRQDQETQYF
>TRBV7-2|TRBJ2-7|NA|NA
TGTGCCAGCAGCGAACCCTACTACGAGCAGTACTTC
CASSEPYYEQYF
>TRBV10-2|TRBJ2-7|TRBD1|NA
TGCGCCAGCAGTCCGGGACAGGTGACGTACGAGCAGTACTTC
CASSPGQVTYEQYF
>TRBV5-4|TRBJ2-3|TRBD2|NA
TGTGCCAGCAAAAGCGGGGGCGGGGGAACCACAGATACGCAGTATTTT
CASKSGGGGTTDTQYF
>TRBV6-5|TRBJ1-6|NA|NA
TGTGCCAGCAGTTATAACGGTAGGGGGGGTTCACCCCTCCACTTT
CASSYNGRGGSPLHF
>TRBV4-1|TRBJ1-1|NA|once
TGCGCCAGCAGCCAGAGCTTAAGACTGAACACTGAAGCTTTCTTT
CASSQSLRLNTEAFF
>TRBV5-3|TRBJ1-6|TRBD1|NA
TGTGCCAGAAGCTTGGCTATGACAGGGACATATAATTCACCCCTCCACTTT
CARSLAMTGTYNSPLHF
>TRBV4-2|TRBJ1-4|NA|NA
TGTGCCAGCAGCCAAGAAAGAGGAAAACTGTTTTTT
CASSQERGKLFF
>TRBV9|TRBJ1-5|NA|NA
TGTGCCAGCGGAGAGCCCCAGCATTTT
CASGEPQHF
>TRBV5-1|TRBJ2-5|TRBD2|NA
TGCGCCAGCAGCTTGGGTCTAGCGGGGGTGGAGACCCAGTACTTC
CASSLGLAGVETQYF
>TRBV19|TRBJ2-5|TRBD2|NA
TGTGCCAGTAGTATCCCTGGCGGGGGAAGCGAGACCCAGTACTTC
CASSIPGGGSETQYF
>TRBV9|TRBJ2-1|TRBD2|NA
TGTGCCAGCAGCGTAGTTAGCGGGGGGGCCATGTACAATGAGCAGTTCTTC
CASSVVSGGAMYNEQFF
>TRBV6-5|TRBJ2-1|TRBD2|NA
TGTGCCAGCAGTCCCCTAGCGGGAGGGGACAATGAGCAGTTCTTC
CASSPLAGGDNEQFF
>TRBV3-1/TRBV3-2|TRBJ2-7|NA|NA
TGTGCCAGCAGCCGTAGACAGTCCTACGAGCAGTACTTC
CASSRRQSYEQYF
>TRBV27|TRBJ1-4|NA|NA
TGTGCCAGCAGTTTTACAGGGCGGGCTAATGAAAAACTGTTTTTT
CASSFTGRANEKLFF
>TRBV9|TRBJ1-5|NA|NA
TGTGCCAGCAGCGTAGAACTCGATCAGCCCCAGCATTTT
CASSVELDQPQHF
>TRBV30|TRBJ1-5|TRBD1|NA
TGTGCCTGGAGGGGACAGGGGAATCAGCCCCAGCATTTT
CAWRGQGNQPQHF
>TRBV7-9|TRBJ2-7|TRBD1|NA
TGTGCCAGCAGCCTAACGTTAAAGGGACAGGCCTACGAGCAGTACTTC
CASSLTLKGQAYEQYF